The clone carrying this T cell receptor beta chain showed up many times. This entry belongs to a study of blood T cells in healthy people across ages. Together with a sample-barcoded 5' primer, a J-beta primer mix was included in a second PCR lasting roughly 6 to 12 cycles. TCRdb reanalysed the 5' RACE reads using MiXCR and keeps one entry per CDR3 protein. The table records hundreds of thousands of distinct CDR3 sequences, around 32% of them present only once. V was cut by 5 bases and J by 0 bases, with 11 bases left in between. Germline V gene data show CDR1 as DFQATT and CDR2 as SNEGSKA (reference sequence). The CDR3 is made up of 13 amino acids. The study drew donors from healthy Caucasian individuals in Russia aged roughly 6 to 90.

This TCR came from a woman older than 75 in good health. This chain links TRBV20-1 with TRBJ2-7; D is uncertain. Specimen: blood. The CDR3 coding sequence is TGCAGTGCTCCGGCTCTCCCCTCCTACGAGCAGTACTTC. It specifies CSAPALPSYEQYF.